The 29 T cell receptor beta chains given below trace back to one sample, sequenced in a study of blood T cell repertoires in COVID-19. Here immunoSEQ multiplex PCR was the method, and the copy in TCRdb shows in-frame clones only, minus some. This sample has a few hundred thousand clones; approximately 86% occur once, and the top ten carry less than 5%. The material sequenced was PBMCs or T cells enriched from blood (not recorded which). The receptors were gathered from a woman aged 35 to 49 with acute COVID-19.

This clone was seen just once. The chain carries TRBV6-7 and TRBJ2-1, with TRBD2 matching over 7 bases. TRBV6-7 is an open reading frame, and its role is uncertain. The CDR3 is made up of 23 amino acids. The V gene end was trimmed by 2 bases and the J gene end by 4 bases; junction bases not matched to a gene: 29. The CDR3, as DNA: TGTGCCAGCAGTTACCCTCAAAAGGGCTATCCCGCGGGAGCCAGTTTCAAGTACAATGAGCAGTTCTTC. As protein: CASSYPQKGYPAGASFKYNEQFF.

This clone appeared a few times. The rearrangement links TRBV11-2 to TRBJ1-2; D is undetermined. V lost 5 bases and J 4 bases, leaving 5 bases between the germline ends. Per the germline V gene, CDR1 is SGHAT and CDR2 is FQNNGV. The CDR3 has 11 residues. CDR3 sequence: CASSRGYGYTF. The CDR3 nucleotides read TGTGCCAGCAGCCGGGGCTATGGCTACACCTTC.

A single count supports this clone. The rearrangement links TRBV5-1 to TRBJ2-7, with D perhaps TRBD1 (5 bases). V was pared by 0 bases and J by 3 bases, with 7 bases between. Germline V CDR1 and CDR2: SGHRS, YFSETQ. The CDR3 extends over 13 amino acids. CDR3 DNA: TGCGCCAGCAGCTTGGGACAGAACTACGAGCAGTACTTC. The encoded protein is CASSLGQNYEQYF.

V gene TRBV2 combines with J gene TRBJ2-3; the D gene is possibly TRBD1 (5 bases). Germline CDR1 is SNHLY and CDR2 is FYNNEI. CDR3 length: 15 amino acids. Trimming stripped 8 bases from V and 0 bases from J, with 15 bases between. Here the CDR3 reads CASSSGHSSTDTQYF. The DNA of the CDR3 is TGTGCCAGCTCGTCTGGACATTCTAGCACAGATACGCAGTATTTT.

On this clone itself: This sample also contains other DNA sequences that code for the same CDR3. CDR3 residues: CASSQGLAYEQFF. The CDR3 DNA follows: TGTGCCAGCAGCCAGGGACTAGCGTATGAGCAGTTCTTC. The chain uses TRBV14 and TRBJ2-1; 10 nucleotides match TRBD2. Germline values: CDR1 SGHDN, CDR2 FVKESK. The V and J ends lost 3 bases and 8 bases, in that order; junction bases with no gene match: 1. This CDR3 comprises 13 residues.

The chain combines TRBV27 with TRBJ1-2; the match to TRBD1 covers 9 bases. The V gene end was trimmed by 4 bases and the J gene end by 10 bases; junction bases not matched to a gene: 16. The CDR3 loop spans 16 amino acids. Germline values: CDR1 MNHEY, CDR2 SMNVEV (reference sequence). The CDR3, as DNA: TGTGCCAGCAGTTACTCGGGACAGGGAACGAGATGGGACTACACCTTC. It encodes CASSYSGQGTRWDYTF.

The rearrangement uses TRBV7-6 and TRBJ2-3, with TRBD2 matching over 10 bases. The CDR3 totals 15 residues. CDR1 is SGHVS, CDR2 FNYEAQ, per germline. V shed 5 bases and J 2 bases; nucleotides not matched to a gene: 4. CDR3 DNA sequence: TGTGCCAGCAGCGAAGCGGGAGGGTCCACAGATACGCAGTATTTT. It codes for CASSEAGGSTDTQYF.

The CDR3 DNA follows: TGTGCCAGCAGTTACGGACAGACAGGGGGCACTGAAGCTTTCTTT. Translation: CASSYGQTGGTEAFF. The chain uses TRBV6-2 or TRBV6-3 and TRBJ1-1, with 9 bases fitting TRBD1. Looked up from germline, CDR1 is MNHEY and CDR2 is SVGEGT. Trimming took 2 bases from V and 4 from J; bases not matched to a gene: 5. The CDR3 extends over 15 amino acids.

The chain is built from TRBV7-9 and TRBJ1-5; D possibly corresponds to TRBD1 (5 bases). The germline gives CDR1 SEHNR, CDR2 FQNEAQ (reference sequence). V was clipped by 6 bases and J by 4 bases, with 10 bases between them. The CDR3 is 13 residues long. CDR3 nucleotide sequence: TGTGCCAGCAGGCGCGACAGTAATCAGCCCCAGCATTTT. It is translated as CASRRDSNQPQHF.

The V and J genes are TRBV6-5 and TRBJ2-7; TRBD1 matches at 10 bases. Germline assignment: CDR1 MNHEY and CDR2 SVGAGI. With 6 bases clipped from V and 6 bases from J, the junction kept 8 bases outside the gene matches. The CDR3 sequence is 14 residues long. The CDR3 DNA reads TGTGCCAGCAGAACCGGGACAGGGGCAGGCGAGCAGTACTTC. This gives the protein CASRTGTGAGEQYF.

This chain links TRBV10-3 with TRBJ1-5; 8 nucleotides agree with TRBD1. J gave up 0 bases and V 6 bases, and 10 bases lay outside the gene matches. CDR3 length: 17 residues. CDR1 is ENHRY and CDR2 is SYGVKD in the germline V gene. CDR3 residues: CAISPGQGLYSNQPQHF. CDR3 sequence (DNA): TGTGCCATCAGCCCCGGACAGGGTTTATATAGCAATCAGCCCCAGCATTTT.

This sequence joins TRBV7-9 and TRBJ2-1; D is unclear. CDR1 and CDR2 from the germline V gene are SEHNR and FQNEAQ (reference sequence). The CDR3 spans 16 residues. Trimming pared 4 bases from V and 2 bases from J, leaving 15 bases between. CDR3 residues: CASSSRETGTYNEQFF. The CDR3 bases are TGTGCCAGCAGCTCCCGCGAGACTGGAACCTACAATGAGCAGTTCTTC.

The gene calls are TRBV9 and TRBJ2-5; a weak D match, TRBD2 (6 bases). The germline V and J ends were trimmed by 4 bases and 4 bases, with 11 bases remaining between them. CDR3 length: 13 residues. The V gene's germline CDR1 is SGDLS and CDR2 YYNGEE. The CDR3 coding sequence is TGTGCCAGCAGCAAAGGGACTCCAGAGACCCAGTACTTC. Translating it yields CASSKGTPETQYF.

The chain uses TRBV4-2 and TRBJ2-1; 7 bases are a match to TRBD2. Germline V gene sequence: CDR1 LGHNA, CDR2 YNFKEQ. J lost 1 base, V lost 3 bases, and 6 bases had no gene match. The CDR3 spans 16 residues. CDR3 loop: CASSQSAGESYNEQFF. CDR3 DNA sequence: TGTGCCAGCAGCCAGAGCGCGGGAGAATCCTACAATGAGCAGTTCTTC.

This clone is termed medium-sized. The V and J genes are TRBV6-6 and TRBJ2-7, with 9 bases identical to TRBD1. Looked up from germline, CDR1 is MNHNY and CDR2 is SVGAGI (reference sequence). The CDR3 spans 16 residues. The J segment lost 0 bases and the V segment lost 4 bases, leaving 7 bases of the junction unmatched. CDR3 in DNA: TGTGCCAGCAGTTCCAGGGGACAGGGTAACTCCTACGAGCAGTACTTC. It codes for CASSSRGQGNSYEQYF.

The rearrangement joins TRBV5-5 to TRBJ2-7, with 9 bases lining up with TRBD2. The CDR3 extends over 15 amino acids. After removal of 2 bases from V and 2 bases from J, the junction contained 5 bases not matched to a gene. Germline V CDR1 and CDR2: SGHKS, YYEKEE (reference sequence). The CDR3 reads CASSFEAGGAYEQYF. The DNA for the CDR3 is TGTGCCAGCAGCTTTGAGGCGGGAGGGGCCTACGAGCAGTACTTC.

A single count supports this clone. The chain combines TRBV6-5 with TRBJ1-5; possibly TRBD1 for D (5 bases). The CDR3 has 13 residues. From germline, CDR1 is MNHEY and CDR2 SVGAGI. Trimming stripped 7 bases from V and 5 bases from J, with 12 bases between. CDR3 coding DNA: TGTGCCAGCACTCCGGCGGGGGATCAGCCCCAGCATTTT. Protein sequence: CASTPAGDQPQHF.

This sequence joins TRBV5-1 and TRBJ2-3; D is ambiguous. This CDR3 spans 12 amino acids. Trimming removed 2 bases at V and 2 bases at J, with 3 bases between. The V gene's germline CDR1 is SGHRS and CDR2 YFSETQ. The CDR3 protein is CASSFNTDTQYF. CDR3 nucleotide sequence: TGCGCCAGCAGCTTCAACACAGATACGCAGTATTTT.

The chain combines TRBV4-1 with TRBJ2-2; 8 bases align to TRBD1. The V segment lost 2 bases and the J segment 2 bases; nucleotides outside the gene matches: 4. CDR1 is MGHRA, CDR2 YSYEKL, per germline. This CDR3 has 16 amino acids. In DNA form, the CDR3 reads TGCGCCAGCAGCCAAAAAGGGACAGGCAACACCGGGGAGCTGTTTTTT. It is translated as CASSQKGTGNTGELFF.

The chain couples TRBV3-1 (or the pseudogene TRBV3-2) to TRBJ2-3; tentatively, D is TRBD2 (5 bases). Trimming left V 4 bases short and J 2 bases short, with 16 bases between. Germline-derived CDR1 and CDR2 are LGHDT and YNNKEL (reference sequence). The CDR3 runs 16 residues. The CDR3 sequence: CASSLGVGALTDTQYF. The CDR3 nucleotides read TGTGCCAGCAGCCTCGGGGTTGGTGCACTCACAGATACGCAGTATTTT.

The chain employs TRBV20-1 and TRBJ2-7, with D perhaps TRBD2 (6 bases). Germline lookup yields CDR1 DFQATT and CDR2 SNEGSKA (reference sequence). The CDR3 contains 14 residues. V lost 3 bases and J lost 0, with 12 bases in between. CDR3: CSASRGGISYEQYF. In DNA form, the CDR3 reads TGCAGTGCTAGTAGGGGCGGGATCTCCTACGAGCAGTACTTC.

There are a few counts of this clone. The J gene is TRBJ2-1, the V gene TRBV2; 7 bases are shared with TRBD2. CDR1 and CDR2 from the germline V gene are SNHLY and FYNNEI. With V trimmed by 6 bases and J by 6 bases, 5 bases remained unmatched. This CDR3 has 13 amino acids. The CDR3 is CASRASGGNEQFF. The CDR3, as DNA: TGTGCCAGCAGGGCTAGCGGTGGCAATGAGCAGTTCTTC.

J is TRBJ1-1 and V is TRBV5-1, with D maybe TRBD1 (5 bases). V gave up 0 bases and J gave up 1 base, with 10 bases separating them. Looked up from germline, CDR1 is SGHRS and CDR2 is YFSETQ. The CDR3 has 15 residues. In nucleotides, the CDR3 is TGCGCCAGCAGCTTGGAGGGAACAGGGAACACTGAAGCTTTCTTT. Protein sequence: CASSLEGTGNTEAFF.

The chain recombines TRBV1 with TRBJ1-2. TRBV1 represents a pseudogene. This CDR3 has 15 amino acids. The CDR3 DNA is TGCACCCCAGCGACGTGTAATGTGGCCAACTATGGCTACACCTTC. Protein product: CTPATCNVANYGYTF.

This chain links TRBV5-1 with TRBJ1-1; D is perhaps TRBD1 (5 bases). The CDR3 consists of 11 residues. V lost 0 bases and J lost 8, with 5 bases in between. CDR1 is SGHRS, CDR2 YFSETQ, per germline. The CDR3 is CASSLEGEAFF. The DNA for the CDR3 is TGCGCCAGCAGCTTGGAGGGGGAAGCTTTCTTT.

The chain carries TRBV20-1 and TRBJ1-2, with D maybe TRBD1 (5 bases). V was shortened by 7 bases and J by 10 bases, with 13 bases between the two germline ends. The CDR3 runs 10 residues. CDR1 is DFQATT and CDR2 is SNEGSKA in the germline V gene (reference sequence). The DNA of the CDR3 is TGCAGTGGGGGCTCCTCATTCTACACCTTC. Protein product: CSGGSSFYTF.

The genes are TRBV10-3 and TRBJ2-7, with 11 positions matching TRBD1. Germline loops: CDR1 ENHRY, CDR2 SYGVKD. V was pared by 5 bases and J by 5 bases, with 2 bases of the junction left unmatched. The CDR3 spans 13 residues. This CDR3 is CAISWDRGDEQYF. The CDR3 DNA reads TGTGCCATCAGTTGGGACAGGGGGGACGAGCAGTACTTC.

CDR3 nucleotides: TGTGCCACCAGCAGAGGGGGAGAAGAGCAGTACTTC. Translating it yields CATSRGGEEQYF. The chain joins TRBV15 to TRBJ2-7; D is perhaps TRBD2 (5 bases). Germline loops: CDR1 LNHNV, CDR2 YYDKDF (reference sequence). This CDR3 region has 12 residues. Deletions cut 1 base from V and 7 bases from J, with 8 bases between.

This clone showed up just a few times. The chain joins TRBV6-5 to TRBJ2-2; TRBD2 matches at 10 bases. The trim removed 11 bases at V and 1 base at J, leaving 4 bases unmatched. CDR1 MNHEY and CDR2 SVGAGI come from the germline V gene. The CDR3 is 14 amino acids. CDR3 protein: CAARTSGNTGELFF. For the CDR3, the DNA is TGTGCCGCAAGGACTAGCGGGAACACCGGGGAGCTGTTTTTT.